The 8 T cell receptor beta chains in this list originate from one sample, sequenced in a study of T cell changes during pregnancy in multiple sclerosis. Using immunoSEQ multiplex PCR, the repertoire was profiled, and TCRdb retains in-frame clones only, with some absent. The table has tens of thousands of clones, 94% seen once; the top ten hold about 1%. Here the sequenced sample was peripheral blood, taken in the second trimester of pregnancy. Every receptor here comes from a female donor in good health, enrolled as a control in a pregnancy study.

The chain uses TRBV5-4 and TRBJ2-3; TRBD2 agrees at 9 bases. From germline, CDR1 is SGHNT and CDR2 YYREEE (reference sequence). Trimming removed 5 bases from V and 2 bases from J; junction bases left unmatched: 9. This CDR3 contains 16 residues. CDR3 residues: CASRSGLALLTDTQYF. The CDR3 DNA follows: TGTGCCAGCAGGTCGGGACTAGCCCTACTCACAGATACGCAGTATTTT.

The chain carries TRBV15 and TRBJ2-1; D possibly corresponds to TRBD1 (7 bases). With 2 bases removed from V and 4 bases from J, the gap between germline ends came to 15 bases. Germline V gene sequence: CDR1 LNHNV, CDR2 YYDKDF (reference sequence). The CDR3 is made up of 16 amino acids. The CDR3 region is CATSRQDRAGYNEQFF. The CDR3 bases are TGTGCCACCAGCAGACAAGACAGGGCGGGATACAATGAGCAGTTCTTC.

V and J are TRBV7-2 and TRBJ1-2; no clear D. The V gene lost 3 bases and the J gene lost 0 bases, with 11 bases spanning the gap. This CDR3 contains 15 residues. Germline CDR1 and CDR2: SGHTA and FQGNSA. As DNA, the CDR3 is TGTGCCAGCAGCTTGGTCGGTTCCCCTAACTATGGCTACACCTTC. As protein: CASSLVGSPNYGYTF.

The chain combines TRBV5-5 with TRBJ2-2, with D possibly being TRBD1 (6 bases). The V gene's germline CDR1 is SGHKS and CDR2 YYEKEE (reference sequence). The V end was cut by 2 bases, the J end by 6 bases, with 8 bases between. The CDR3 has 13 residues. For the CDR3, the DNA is TGTGCCAGCAGCTTAGAGGGGGCCGGGGAGCTGTTTTTT. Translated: CASSLEGAGELFF.

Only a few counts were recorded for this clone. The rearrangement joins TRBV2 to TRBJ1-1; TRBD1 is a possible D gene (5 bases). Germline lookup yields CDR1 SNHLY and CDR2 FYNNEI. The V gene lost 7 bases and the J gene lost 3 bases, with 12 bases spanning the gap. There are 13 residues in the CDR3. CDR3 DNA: TGTGCCAGCATGGCAGGCAGGGACACTGAAGCTTTCTTT. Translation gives CASMAGRDTEAFF.

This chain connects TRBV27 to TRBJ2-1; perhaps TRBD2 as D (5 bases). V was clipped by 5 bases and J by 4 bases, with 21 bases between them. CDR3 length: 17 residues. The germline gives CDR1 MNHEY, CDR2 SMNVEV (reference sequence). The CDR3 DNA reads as TGTGCCAGCAGTCCCTCCGCGGGCCAGAAAAGTTACAATGAGCAGTTCTTC. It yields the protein CASSPSAGQKSYNEQFF.

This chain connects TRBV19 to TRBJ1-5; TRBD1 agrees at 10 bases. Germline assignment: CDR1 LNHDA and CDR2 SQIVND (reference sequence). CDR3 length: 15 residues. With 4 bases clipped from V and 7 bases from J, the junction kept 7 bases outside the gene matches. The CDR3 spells CASSTRDRGYQPQHF. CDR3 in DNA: TGTGCCAGTAGTACCCGGGACAGGGGATACCAGCCCCAGCATTTT.

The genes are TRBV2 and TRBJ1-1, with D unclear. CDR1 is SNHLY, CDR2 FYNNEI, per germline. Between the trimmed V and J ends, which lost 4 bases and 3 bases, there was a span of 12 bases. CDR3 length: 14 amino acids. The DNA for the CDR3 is TGTGCCAGCAGTGTCGAGGGAATCGACACTGAAGCTTTCTTT. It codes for CASSVEGIDTEAFF. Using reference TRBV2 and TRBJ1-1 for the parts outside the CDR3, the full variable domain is EPEVTQTPSHQVTQMGQEVILRCVPISNHLYFYWYRQILGQKVEFLVSFYNNEISEKSEIFDDQFSVERPDGSNFTLKIRSTKLEDSAMYFCASSVEGIDTEAFFGQGTRLTVV.